The clone carrying this TCR beta chain was detected a few times. Antigen unknown. This sample is drawn from a study of CD8 T cells in ankylosing spondylitis. Quantitative barcoded 5'-RACE was used to prepare TCR beta libraries. MiXCR, run by TCRdb on the 5' RACE reads, gives a single entry per CDR3 protein. Of hundreds of thousands of distinct CDR3 sequences listed, approximately 12% are singletons. Whole-study results and caveats: It was reported that disease-linked clones were significantly enriched in matched ankylosing spondylitis synovial fluid. Earlier reports found some motif variants in synovial fluid and blood in reactive arthritis. Ankylosing spondylitis blood appeared to carry a characteristic TCR beta motif of several highly homologous variants. Disease-linked clones bore a CD8+ phenotype, appearing relatively rarely in peripheral blood.

This CDR3 has 14 residues. Germline CDR1 and CDR2: SQVTM and ANQGSEA. V lost 7 bases, J lost 8 bases, and 10 bases stayed unmatched. V gene TRBV29-1 combines with J gene TRBJ2-2; 10 bases are a match to TRBD1. The sequenced material came from blood, either unsorted or a sorted T cell fraction (not recorded which). This receptor was identified in a male donor with ankylosing spondylitis. CDR3 region: CSARTGGKTGELFF. In DNA form, the CDR3 reads TGCAGCGCCAGGACAGGGGGGAAGACGGGGGAGCTGTTTTTT.